Described below is a single T cell receptor (beta chain) sequence and its context. The target antigen is unknown. The data were obtained in a study of T cells expressing NK-cell markers. For the study at large: Serological testing identified most of the eight sequenced donors as HCMV-seropositive and one as seronegative.

Study-wide results and caveats: In a group of 5 to 7 donors, dominant NKG2C+ clonotypes represented about 1.0-8% of CD8+ T cells. In a few donors, dominant clonotypes made up about 28.3-60.1% of CD3+CD56-NKG2C+ cells.

TCRdb reworked the 5' RACE reads into one entry per CDR3 protein, no DNA. The sample table includes about 390,000 distinct CDR3 sequences. Germline values: CDR1 SGHKS, CDR2 YYEKEE (reference sequence). This CDR3 has 13 residues. This sequence originates from a woman between 50 and 59 years old in good health. The V and J genes are TRBV5-5 and TRBJ1-4; there is no DNA to check the TCRdb D call of TRBD1. Sequenced: blood T cells: a sorted CD56 or NKG2C T cell subset, CD4+ or CD8+ T cells, or bulk PBMC T cells (not recorded which). The CDR3 region is CASSSGYGEKLFF.